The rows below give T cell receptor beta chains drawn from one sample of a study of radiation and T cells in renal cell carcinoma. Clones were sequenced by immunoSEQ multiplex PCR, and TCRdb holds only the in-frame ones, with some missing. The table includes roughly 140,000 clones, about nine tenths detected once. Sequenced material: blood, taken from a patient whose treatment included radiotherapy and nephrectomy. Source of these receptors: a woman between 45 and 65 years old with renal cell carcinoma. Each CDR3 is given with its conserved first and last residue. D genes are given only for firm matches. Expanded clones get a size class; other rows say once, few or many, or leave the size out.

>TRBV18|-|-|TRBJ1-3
CASSPSIPSGNTIYF
TGTGCCAGCTCACCTTCAATCCCCTCTGGAAACACCATATATTTT
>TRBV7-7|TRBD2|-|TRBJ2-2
CASSLVSRTSGTGELFF
TGTGCTAGCAGCTTAGTATCCCGGACTAGCGGTACCGGGGAGCTGTTTTTT
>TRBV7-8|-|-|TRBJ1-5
CASSPSGGNQPQHF
TGTGCCAGCAGCCCATCCGGGGGGAATCAGCCCCAGCATTTT
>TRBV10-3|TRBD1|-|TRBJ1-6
CAISSQTGDNSPLHF
TGTGCCATCAGCTCCCAGACAGGGGATAATTCACCCCTCCACTTT
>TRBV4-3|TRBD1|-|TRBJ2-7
CASSQDRALTYEQYF
TGCGCCAGCAGCCAGGACAGGGCTCTAACCTACGAGCAGTACTTC
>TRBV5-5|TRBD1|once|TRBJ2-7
CASSLVPGTAYEQYF
TGTGCCAGCAGCTTGGTTCCCGGGACAGCCTACGAGCAGTACTTC
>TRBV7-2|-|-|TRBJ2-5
CASSSYTGTETQYF
TGTGCCAGCAGCTCCTACACAGGGACGGAGACCCAGTACTTC
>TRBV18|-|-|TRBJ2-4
CASSPGLGLLSKNIQYF
TGTGCCAGCTCACCGGGGTTGGGCCTTTTGTCAAAAAACATTCAGTACTTC
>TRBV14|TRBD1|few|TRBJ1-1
CASSQDVGGRTEAFF
TGTGCCAGCAGCCAAGATGTAGGGGGCAGGACTGAAGCTTTCTTT
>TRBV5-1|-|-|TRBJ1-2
CASSLEPPNYGYTF
TGCGCCAGCAGCTTGGAGCCCCCTAACTATGGCTACACCTTC
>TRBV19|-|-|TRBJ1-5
CASKGYGVSNQPQHF
TGTGCCAGTAAGGGGTACGGGGTTAGCAATCAGCCCCAGCATTTT
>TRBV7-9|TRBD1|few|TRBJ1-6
CASSFRTGGRNSPLHF
TGTGCCAGCAGCTTCCGGACAGGGGGTAGGAATTCACCCCTCCACTTT
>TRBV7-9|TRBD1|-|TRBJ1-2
CASSLAWGGQGAGGYTF
TGTGCCAGCAGCTTAGCGTGGGGAGGACAGGGGGCAGGTGGCTACACCTTC
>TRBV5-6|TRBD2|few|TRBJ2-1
CASSFLRGGYNEQFF
TGTGCCAGCAGCTTTCTCCGCGGGGGCTACAATGAGCAGTTCTTC
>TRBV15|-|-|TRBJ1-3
CATRRQLPGNTIYF
TGTGCCACCAGGAGACAGCTACCTGGAAACACCATATATTTT
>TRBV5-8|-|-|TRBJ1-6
CASSSTSRNSPLHF
TGTGCCAGCAGCTCTACATCGAGAAATTCACCCCTCCACTTT
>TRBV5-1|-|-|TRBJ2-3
CASSLDGGPSTDTQYF
TGCGCCAGCAGCTTGGATGGAGGGCCTAGCACAGATACGCAGTATTTT
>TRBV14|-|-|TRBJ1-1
CASRRTAGNTEAFF
TGTGCCAGCAGGCGGACGGCGGGGAACACTGAAGCTTTCTTT
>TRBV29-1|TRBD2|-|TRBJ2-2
CSVAGLANTGELFF
TGCAGCGTTGCGGGACTAGCGAACACCGGGGAGCTGTTTTTT
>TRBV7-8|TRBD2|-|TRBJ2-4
CASSVEAGGRNIQYF
TGTGCCAGCAGCGTAGAAGCGGGGGGGCGGAACATTCAGTACTTC
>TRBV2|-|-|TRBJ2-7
CASSTGGDREQYF
TGTGCCAGCTCGACAGGTGGGGATAGGGAGCAGTACTTC
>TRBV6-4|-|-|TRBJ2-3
CASSDSGHTDTQYF
TGTGCCAGCAGTGACTCAGGGCACACAGATACGCAGTATTTT
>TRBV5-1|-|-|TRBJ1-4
CASSPRREATNEKLFF
TGCGCCAGCTCGCCGAGGAGGGAGGCAACTAATGAAAAACTGTTTTTT
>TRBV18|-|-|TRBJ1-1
CASSPTDAAMNTEAFF
TGTGCCAGCTCACCAACTGACGCGGCTATGAACACTGAAGCTTTCTTT
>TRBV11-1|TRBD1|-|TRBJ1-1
CASSLKGGVFTEAFF
TGTGCCAGCAGCTTAAAAGGGGGCGTCTTTACTGAAGCTTTCTTT
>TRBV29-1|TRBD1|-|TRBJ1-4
CSVGQANEKLFF
TGCAGCGTAGGACAGGCTAATGAAAAACTGTTTTTT
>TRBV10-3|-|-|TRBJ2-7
CAISEGQSSAEQYF
TGTGCCATCAGTGAGGGACAGAGTTCGGCCGAGCAGTACTTC
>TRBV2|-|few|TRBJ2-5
CASSRDNQETQYF
TGTGCCAGCAGTAGGGACAACCAAGAGACCCAGTACTTC
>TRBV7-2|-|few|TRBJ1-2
CASSLKASRWGYTF
TGTGCCAGCAGCTTAAAAGCGTCCCGGTGGGGCTACACCTTC